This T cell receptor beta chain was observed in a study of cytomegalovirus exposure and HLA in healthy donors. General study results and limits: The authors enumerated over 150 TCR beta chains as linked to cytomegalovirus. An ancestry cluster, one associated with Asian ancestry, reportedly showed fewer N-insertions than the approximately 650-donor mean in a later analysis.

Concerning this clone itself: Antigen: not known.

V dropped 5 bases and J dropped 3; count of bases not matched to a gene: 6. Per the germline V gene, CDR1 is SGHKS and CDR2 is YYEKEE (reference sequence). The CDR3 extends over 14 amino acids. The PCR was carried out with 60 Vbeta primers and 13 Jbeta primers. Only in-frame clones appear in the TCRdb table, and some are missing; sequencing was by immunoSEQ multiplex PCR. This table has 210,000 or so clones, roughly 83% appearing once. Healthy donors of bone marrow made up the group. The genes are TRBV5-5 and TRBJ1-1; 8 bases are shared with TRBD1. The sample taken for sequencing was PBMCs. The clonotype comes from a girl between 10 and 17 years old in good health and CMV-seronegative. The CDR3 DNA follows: TGTGCCAGCAGGGTGCAGGGGGCCGACACTGAAGCTTTCTTT. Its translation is CASRVQGADTEAFF.